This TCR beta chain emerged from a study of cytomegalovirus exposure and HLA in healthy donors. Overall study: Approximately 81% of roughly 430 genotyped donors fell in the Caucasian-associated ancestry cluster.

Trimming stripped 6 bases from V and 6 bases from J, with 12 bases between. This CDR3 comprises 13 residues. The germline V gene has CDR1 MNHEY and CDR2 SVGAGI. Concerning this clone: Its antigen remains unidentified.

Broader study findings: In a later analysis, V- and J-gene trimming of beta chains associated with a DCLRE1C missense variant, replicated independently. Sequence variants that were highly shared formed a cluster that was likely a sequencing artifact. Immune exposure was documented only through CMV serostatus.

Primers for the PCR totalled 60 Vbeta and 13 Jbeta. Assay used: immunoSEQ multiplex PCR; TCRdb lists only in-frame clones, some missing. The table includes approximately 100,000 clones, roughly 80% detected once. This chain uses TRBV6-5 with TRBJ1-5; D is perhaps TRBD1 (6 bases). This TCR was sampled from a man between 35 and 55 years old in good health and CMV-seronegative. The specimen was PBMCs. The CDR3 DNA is TGTGCCAGCAGCTCCAGGGGCCGTCAGCCCCAGCATTTT. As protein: CASSSRGRQPQHF.